The next 10 T cell receptor beta chains were all read from a single sample in a study of CD8+CD57+ T cells in acquired aplastic anemia (dated by TCRdb to 2016 to 2019). Reads for this sample came from an Illumina HiSeq 2000. Profiling of TCR beta VDJ combinations and CDR3 sequences used genomic DNA as the template. TCRdb reran the public reads through fastp at Q25 and MiXCR, keeping productive beta chains. When rows share a CDR3 protein, they turn into one entry using the most common DNA and genes. The sample table holds about 190,000 distinct CDR3 sequences, of which approximately 50% were seen once. The ten most abundant clones make up approximately 16% of the sample. The sample was sorted CD4+, CD8+, or CD8+CD57+ T cells (not recorded which) from PBMCs. The receptors shown here come from a human donor in good health, serving as a control.

This clonotype was recorded many times. This chain connects TRBV7-9 to TRBJ2-1; tentative D call: TRBD2 (7 bases). Trimming removed 8 bases from V and 6 bases from J, with 11 bases in between. Germline lookup yields CDR1 SEHNR and CDR2 FQNEAQ (reference sequence). CDR3 length: 12 residues. This CDR3 is CASRRGGNEQFF. The DNA of the CDR3 is TGTGCCAGCCGGAGGGGGGGCAATGAGCAGTTCTTC.

This clonotype was observed a single time. A junction end diverges from the germline sequence, so it may reflect a read error. The chain has TRBV19 and TRBJ1-1, with D uncertain. The CDR3 runs to 13 residues. The germline gives CDR1 LNHDA, CDR2 SQIVND (reference sequence). The CDR3 bases are TGTGCCAGTATGCCGGGGTTAGGCACTGAAGCTTTTTTT. Translating it yields CASMPGLGTEAFF. The full variable domain, with the rest looked up from reference TRBV19 and TRBJ1-1, is DGGITQSPKYLFRKEGQNVTLSCEQNLNHDAMYWYRQDPGQGLRLIYYSQIVNDFQKGDIAEGYSVSREKKESFPLTVTSAQKNPTAFYLCASMPGLGTEAFFGQGTRLTVV.

Worth noting for this clonotype: This may stem from a read error, because a much larger clone lies one nucleotide away. V and J are TRBV7-9 and TRBJ2-3, with TRBD1 matching 8 bases. This CDR3 has 16 amino acids. Germline V CDR1 and CDR2: SEHNR, FQNEAQ (reference sequence). In nucleotides, the CDR3 is TGTGCCAGCAGCCCCCCGACAGGGGCTAGCACAGATGCGCAGTATTTT. Its protein is CASSPPTGASTDAQYF.

The V and J genes are TRBV20-1 and TRBJ2-1, with 11 bases aligning to TRBD1. The V gene end was trimmed by 6 bases and the J gene end by 6 bases; junction bases not matched to a gene: 1. The CDR3 has 12 amino acids. The germline gives CDR1 DFQATT, CDR2 SNEGSKA (reference sequence). CDR3 coding DNA: TGCAGTGCGGACAGGGGGCCCAATGAGCAGTTCTTC. Amino acids: CSADRGPNEQFF.

The CDR3 DNA follows: TGTGCCAGCAGCCCAGGAGGGCGCGACGAGCAGTACTTC. It codes for CASSPGGRDEQYF. This sequence joins TRBV7-9 and TRBJ2-7; possibly TRBD2 for D (6 bases). Germline V gives CDR1 SEHNR, CDR2 FQNEAQ (reference sequence). CDR3 length: 13 amino acids. V lost 5 bases to trimming and J lost 5 bases, with 13 bases between them.

The chain uses TRBV15 and TRBJ2-7; 10 bases map to TRBD1. The J segment lost 0 bases and the V segment lost 6 bases, leaving 8 bases of the junction unmatched. CDR1 is LNHNV and CDR2 is YYDKDF in the germline V gene (reference sequence). The CDR3 contains 16 residues. CDR3 sequence: CATRAPGTGVSYEQYF. CDR3 in DNA: TGTGCCACCAGAGCGCCCGGGACAGGGGTCTCCTACGAGCAGTACTTC.

To note about this clonotype: One junction end disagrees with the germline gene, perhaps due to a read error. The rearrangement links TRBV10-3 to TRBJ2-1, with 8 bases matching TRBD2. CDR1 and CDR2 from the germline V gene are ENHRY and SYGVKD. The CDR3 contains 12 residues. This CDR3 is CAISESGGRLIF. DNA for the CDR3: TGTGCCATCAGTGAATCGGGGGGGCGCCTTATCTTC.

In this sample, this clonotype turned up many times. The rearrangement links TRBV7-2 to TRBJ2-7; tentatively, D is TRBD2 (5 bases). Trimming shortened V by 0 bases and J by 0 bases, and 9 bases separated the two germline ends. Germline CDR1 SGHTA, CDR2 FQGNSA. This CDR3 spans 15 amino acids. This CDR3 is CASSLADSSSYEQYF. CDR3 nucleotides: TGTGCCAGCAGCTTAGCGGACTCCAGCTCCTACGAGCAGTACTTC.

This clonotype appeared a few times. The rearrangement uses TRBV24-1 and TRBJ2-5; the D is unclear. Trimming left V 3 bases short and J 0 bases short, with 7 bases between. CDR1 is KGHDR, CDR2 SFDVKD, per germline. The CDR3 totals 14 residues. The CDR3 here is CATSDRQYQETQYF. CDR3 DNA sequence: TGTGCCACCAGTGATAGACAATACCAAGAGACCCAGTACTTC.

V and J are TRBV10-2 and TRBJ2-7; 9 bases fit TRBD1. There are 15 residues in the CDR3. CDR1 and CDR2 (germline): WSHSY, SAAADI. V shed 5 bases, J shed 0 bases, and the junction held 5 bases outside the gene matches. The CDR3, as DNA: TGCGCCAGCAGTACCGGGACAGGGCACTCCTACGAGCAGTACTTC. Its protein is CASSTGTGHSYEQYF.